These 26 T cell receptor beta chains were sequenced from one sample in a study of T cell changes during pregnancy in multiple sclerosis. Data came from immunoSEQ multiplex PCR; TCRdb stores just in-frame clones and leaves some out. Of under 85,000 clones in the sample, 80% to 95% were seen once. This specimen was CD4+ T cells from peripheral blood mononuclear cells, taken in the second trimester of pregnancy. These receptors came from a female donor with multiple sclerosis, enrolled in a pregnancy study.

The chain joins TRBV7-2 to TRBJ2-3, with TRBD2 identical over 9 bases. J lost 0 bases, V lost 2 bases, and 9 bases had no gene match. The germline CDR1 and CDR2 sequences are SGHTA and FQGNSA. This CDR3 spans 18 amino acids. The CDR3: CASSLKAGGTSSTDTQYF. In nucleotides, the CDR3 is TGTGCCAGCAGCTTAAAAGCGGGGGGAACCTCTAGCACAGATACGCAGTATTTT. Full variable domain (remainder filled in from reference TRBV7-2 and TRBJ2-3): GAGVSQSPSNKVTEKGKDVELRCDPISGHTALYWYRQSLGQGLEFLIYFQGNSAPDKSGLPSDRFSAERTGGSVSTLTIQRTQQEDSAVYLCASSLKAGGTSSTDTQYFGPGTRLTVL.

The rearrangement joins TRBV19 to TRBJ2-5; 12 bases line up with TRBD1. The CDR3 has 14 residues. In germline, CDR1 is LNHDA, CDR2 SQIVND (reference sequence). Unmatched junction bases numbered 0, after V lost 6 bases and J lost 1 base. The CDR3 protein is CASRGQGAQETQYF. For the CDR3, the DNA is TGTGCCAGTAGGGGACAGGGGGCCCAAGAGACCCAGTACTTC.

The V and J genes are TRBV18 and TRBJ2-7; 9 bases fit TRBD1. V lost 5 bases to trimming and J lost 3 bases; unmatched junction nucleotides: 17. The CDR3 contains 18 residues. Per the germline V gene, CDR1 is KGHSH and CDR2 is LQKENI. CDR3 amino acids: CASSSDRGAALRDYEQYF. The CDR3 coding sequence is TGTGCCAGCTCATCGGACAGGGGCGCAGCTCTTCGGGACTACGAGCAGTACTTC.

The genes are TRBV4-2 and TRBJ2-1; tentative D call: TRBD2 (5 bases). Trimming took off 0 bases at V and 2 bases at J, with 11 bases between the two ends. The CDR3 sequence is 16 residues long. Germline lookup yields CDR1 LGHNA and CDR2 YNFKEQ. CDR3 DNA: TGTGCCAGCAGCCAAGATAGAGGGATAACCTACAATGAGCAGTTCTTC. Its translation is CASSQDRGITYNEQFF.

The CDR3: CASSFSGFWYGYTF. The CDR3 bases are TGTGCCAGCAGCTTCTCAGGGTTCTGGTATGGCTACACCTTC. The chain couples TRBV11-2 to TRBJ1-2; D is possibly TRBD1 (5 bases). Deletions cut 3 bases from V and 5 bases from J, with 13 bases between. Germline CDR1 SGHAT, CDR2 FQNNGV. This CDR3 comprises 14 residues.

The V gene is TRBV29-1, the J gene TRBJ2-7; 8 bases fit TRBD1. The CDR3 is made up of 13 amino acids. CDR1 and CDR2 from the germline V gene are SQVTM and ANQGSEA. The V gene end was trimmed by 1 base and the J gene end by 5 bases; junction bases not matched to a gene: 4. CDR3 sequence: CSVEASGGHEQYF. CDR3 in DNA: TGCAGCGTTGAAGCGTCAGGGGGCCACGAGCAGTACTTC.

This clone has just one count. J is TRBJ1-2 and V is TRBV11-3; D ambiguous. The CDR3 is made up of 12 amino acids. CDR1 is SGHNT and CDR2 is YENEEA in the germline V gene. V shed 0 bases and J shed 13 bases, with 12 bases lying between them. CDR3 sequence (DNA): TGTGCCAGCAGCTTAGATCTTTACAGTTGCACCTTC. Its protein product is CASSLDLYSCTF.

This rearrangement joins TRBV5-1 to TRBJ1-2; TRBD1 agrees at 9 bases. Looked up from germline, CDR1 is SGHRS and CDR2 is YFSETQ. The V segment lost 2 bases and the J segment 5 bases; nucleotides outside the gene matches: 4. The CDR3 contains 14 residues. The CDR3 is CASSLDGQGYGYTF. The DNA of the CDR3 is TGCGCCAGCAGCTTAGATGGACAGGGGTATGGCTACACCTTC. Supplemented by reference TRBV5-1 and TRBJ1-2, the full variable domain reads KAGVTQTPRYLIKTRGQQVTLSCSPISGHRSVSWYQQTPGQGLQFLFEYFSETQRNKGNFPGRFSGRQFSNSRSEMNVSTLELGDSALYLCASSLDGQGYGYTFGSGTRLTVV.

This chain connects TRBV6-6 to TRBJ2-7; D remains ambiguous. In germline, CDR1 is MNHNY, CDR2 SVGAGI (reference sequence). Trimming pared 3 bases from V and 2 bases from J, leaving 14 bases between. This CDR3 spans 15 amino acids. DNA of the CDR3: TGTGCCAGCAGTTATTCGCGAGGTCTCCCCTACGAGCAGTACTTC. Residues: CASSYSRGLPYEQYF.

The rearrangement links TRBV5-1 to TRBJ2-1; 11 bases map to TRBD2. This CDR3 has 14 amino acids. V trimming: 6 bases; J trimming: 6 bases; junction bases outside the gene matches: 5. The V gene's germline CDR1 is SGHRS and CDR2 YFSETQ. The chain's CDR3 is CASKLAGEINEQFF. The CDR3 DNA reads TGCGCCAGCAAACTAGCGGGAGAAATCAATGAGCAGTTCTTC. The full variable domain, with the rest looked up from reference TRBV5-1 and TRBJ2-1, is KAGVTQTPRYLIKTRGQQVTLSCSPISGHRSVSWYQQTPGQGLQFLFEYFSETQRNKGNFPGRFSGRQFSNSRSEMNVSTLELGDSALYLCASKLAGEINEQFFGPGTRLTVL.

The chain is built from TRBV12-5 and TRBJ1-1, with 7 bases fitting TRBD1. The germline V gene encodes CDR1 LGHNT and CDR2 FRNRAP. V was clipped by 2 bases and J by 3 bases; unmatched bases: 12. CDR3 length equals 17 residues. The CDR3 region is CASGLRRGGGADTEAFF. Here the CDR3 DNA reads TGTGCTAGTGGTTTGCGTCGAGGAGGGGGCGCCGACACTGAAGCTTTCTTT.

V usage is TRBV10-3 and J usage is TRBJ1-2; 9 nucleotides match TRBD1. The CDR3 is 17 amino acids. J was trimmed by 7 bases and V by 4 bases; bases with no gene match: 16. CDR1 ENHRY and CDR2 SYGVKD come from the germline V gene. The CDR3 DNA follows: TGTGCCATCAGTGTCCACCGGGACAGGGTTCCGCACAGTGGCTACACCTTC. Amino acids: CAISVHRDRVPHSGYTF.

The rearrangement links TRBV5-4 to TRBJ2-2; 7 bases match TRBD1. The V gene end was trimmed by 6 bases and the J gene end by 5 bases; junction bases not matched to a gene: 7. CDR1 and CDR2 from the germline V gene are SGHNT and YYREEE (reference sequence). The CDR3 totals 14 residues. For the CDR3, the DNA is TGTGCCAGCAACCGGGACAGACAAACCGGGGAGCTGTTTTTT. It yields the protein CASNRDRQTGELFF.

The chain couples TRBV5-8 to TRBJ1-4, with a possible D match to TRBD1 (5 bases). V was pared by 4 bases and J by 4 bases, with 17 bases between. The CDR3 loop spans 16 amino acids. The germline gives CDR1 SGHTS, CDR2 YDEGEE. CDR3 amino acids: CASSPIYRSDNEKLFF. CDR3 coding DNA: TGTGCCAGCAGCCCGATCTACAGGTCGGATAATGAAAAACTGTTTTTT. Complete variable domain (other parts from reference TRBV5-8 and TRBJ1-4): EAGVTQSPTHLIKTRGQQATLRCSPISGHTSVYWYQQALGLGLQFLLWYDEGEERNRGNFPPRFSGRQFPNYSSELNVNALELEDSALYLCASSPIYRSDNEKLFFGSGTQLSVL.

The rearrangement joins TRBV27 to TRBJ1-2; 9 bases match TRBD1. Germline-derived CDR1 and CDR2 are MNHEY and SMNVEV (reference sequence). The CDR3 runs 15 residues. With 5 bases clipped from V and 4 bases from J, the junction kept 8 bases outside the gene matches. CDR3 sequence: CASSPTPGQGYGYTF. CDR3 nucleotide sequence: TGTGCCAGCAGTCCTACCCCGGGACAGGGCTATGGCTACACCTTC.

The chain couples TRBV9 to TRBJ2-6; D perhaps matches TRBD1 (5 bases). The ends were cut back, 0 bases at V and 0 bases at J, with 13 bases in the middle. Germline CDR1 SGDLS, CDR2 YYNGEE. The CDR3 sequence is 18 residues long. Here the CDR3 reads CASSVGGGLSSGANVLTF. The CDR3 region has the DNA TGTGCCAGCAGCGTAGGGGGCGGCCTCAGCTCTGGGGCCAACGTCCTGACTTTC.

This clone was picked up one time. The rearrangement joins TRBV28 to TRBJ1-6; TRBD1 agrees at 9 bases. Germline V gene lookup returns CDR1 MDHEN and CDR2 SYDVKM. This CDR3 is built from 15 residues. The junction had 9 bases not matched to a gene; V was cut back by 5 bases and J by 10 bases. The CDR3 loop reads CASSTETGGRSPLHF. The CDR3 coding sequence is TGTGCCAGCAGTACAGAGACAGGGGGGAGGTCACCCCTCCACTTT. Drawing the rest from reference TRBV28 and TRBJ1-6, the complete variable domain is DVKVTQSSRYLVKRTGEKVFLECVQDMDHENMFWYRQDPGLGLRLIYFSYDVKMKEKGDIPEGYSVSREKKERFSLILESASTNQTSMYLCASSTETGGRSPLHFGNGTRLTVT.

The V call is TRBV9, the J call TRBJ1-3, with a tentative D call TRBD1 (5 bases). The CDR3 covers 13 residues. The germline V gene encodes CDR1 SGDLS and CDR2 YYNGEE. V shed 7 bases and J shed 0 bases, with 8 bases lying between them. CDR3 sequence: CASGGGSGNTIYF. CDR3 in DNA: TGTGCCAGCGGGGGGGGCTCTGGAAACACCATATATTTT.

The CDR3 nucleotides read TGTGCCAGCAGTGGCACCGGGCAGGGGGTACGTAATTCACCCCTCCACTTT. Translated, it gives CASSGTGQGVRNSPLHF. The chain links TRBV2 to TRBJ1-6; the match to TRBD1 covers 7 bases. The CDR3 loop spans 17 amino acids. Germline CDR1 SNHLY, CDR2 FYNNEI. V lost 4 bases, J lost 6 bases, and 12 bases stayed unmatched.

The genes are TRBV5-5 and TRBJ1-6, with TRBD1 matching over 7 bases. This CDR3 region has 15 residues. CDR1 and CDR2 from the germline V gene are SGHKS and YYEKEE (reference sequence). Germline trimming cut 0 bases from V and 11 bases from J; bases unmatched to any gene: 8. The CDR3 protein is CASSLVTFGQAPLHF. As DNA, the CDR3 is TGTGCCAGCAGCTTGGTCACTTTCGGACAGGCACCCCTCCACTTT.

Comment on this clone: The sample holds other DNA sequences that translate to the same CDR3. This chain joins TRBV18 and TRBJ1-5; 8 nucleotides align to TRBD1. Germline V gene sequence: CDR1 KGHSH, CDR2 LQKENI. This CDR3 contains 14 residues. V trimming: 2 bases; J trimming: 8 bases; junction bases outside the gene matches: 5. CDR3 sequence (DNA): TGTGCCAGCTCACCAGGACAGGGAGGAAAGCCCCAGCATTTT. Its protein product is CASSPGQGGKPQHF.

V gene TRBV6-5 combines with J gene TRBJ1-6; the match to TRBD1 covers 10 bases. The CDR3 contains 15 residues. Losses at the gene ends were 6 bases for V and 8 bases for J; bases not matched to a gene: 7. Germline values: CDR1 MNHEY, CDR2 SVGAGI. This CDR3 is CASRWDRGVDSPLHF. The CDR3 nucleotides read TGTGCCAGCAGGTGGGACAGGGGAGTGGATTCACCCCTCCACTTT.

The rearrangement uses TRBV5-6 and TRBJ1-1, with D perhaps matching TRBD1 (6 bases). CDR1 and CDR2 (germline): SGHDT, YYEEEE. The CDR3 spans 18 residues. The V and J ends lost 0 bases and 1 base respectively, with 19 bases between them. CDR3 DNA sequence: TGTGCCAGCAGCTTGGGGGTAGGGGGTGCACAGGGGAACACTGAAGCTTTCTTT. Its protein product is CASSLGVGGAQGNTEAFF.

The V and J genes are TRBV27 and TRBJ1-6, with TRBD1 matching over 7 bases. Germline V lookup: CDR1 MNHEY, CDR2 SMNVEV (reference sequence). V lost 3 bases and J lost 7; bases outside the gene matches: 3. The CDR3 has 14 amino acids. DNA for the CDR3: TGTGCCAGCAGTTTTGACAGGGACAATTCACCCCTCCACTTT. This codes for CASSFDRDNSPLHF.

The rearrangement joins TRBV19 to TRBJ2-3; D is unresolved. The V end was cut by 7 bases, the J end by 1 base, with 9 bases between. Germline V gives CDR1 LNHDA, CDR2 SQIVND (reference sequence). The CDR3 contains 13 residues. CDR3 sequence: CASNIIGTDTQYF. CDR3 DNA: TGTGCCAGTAATATCATTGGCACAGATACGCAGTATTTT.

The chain joins TRBV15 to TRBJ1-2; D is ambiguous. Germline lookup yields CDR1 LNHNV and CDR2 YYDKDF (reference sequence). The V end lost 1 base, the J end lost 7 bases, and 16 bases lay between the germline ends. The CDR3 is made up of 15 amino acids. This CDR3 is CATSRVREATIGYTF. CDR3 bases: TGTGCCACCAGCAGAGTACGGGAGGCAACTATTGGCTACACCTTC.